One and the same sample provided the 23 T cell receptor beta chains below, sequenced in a study (dated by TCRdb to about 2015). The library was made by 5' RACE. Instrument on record: Illumina MiSeq. TCRdb trimmed public reads at Q25 via fastp, called clones via MiXCR and kept in-frame beta chains. When rows share a CDR3 protein, they turn into one entry using the most common DNA and genes. This sample lists tens of thousands of distinct CDR3 sequences; roughly 29% were detected once. Around 2.3% of the sample rests with the top ten. Sequenced input: tumor-infiltrating naive CD4+ T cells sorted from the breast tumor. The cell subset or site label for this specimen denotes: naive CD4+ T cells, CD4+CD45RA+CD25-. The origin of the receptors is a female donor with breast cancer.

This clonotype was found a few times. The chain employs TRBV16 and TRBJ2-1; 7 bases map to TRBD1. The V and J ends lost 3 bases and 5 bases, in that order; junction bases with no gene match: 7. Germline CDR1 and CDR2: KGHSY and FQNENV. This CDR3 comprises 15 residues. CDR3 in amino acids: CASSHLQGRNNEQFF. CDR3 in DNA: TGTGCCAGCAGCCATTTACAGGGGCGAAACAATGAGCAGTTCTTC.

By its share, this clonotype is medium-sized. The chain employs TRBV5-4 and TRBJ1-2, with D tentatively TRBD1 (6 bases). The V end was cut by 1 base, the J end by 2 bases, with 12 bases between. The germline gives CDR1 SGHNT, CDR2 YYREEE (reference sequence). The CDR3 covers 15 residues. As DNA, the CDR3 is TGTGCCAGCAGCTTGAATCCAGGGACAAACTATGGCTACACCTTC. This gives the protein CASSLNPGTNYGYTF.

The chain combines TRBV5-4 with TRBJ2-1; D not resolved. Germline V CDR1 and CDR2: SGHNT, YYREEE (reference sequence). Trimming removed 0 bases from V and 3 bases from J, with 4 bases in between. The CDR3 is 13 residues long. CDR3 in DNA: TGTGCCAGCAGCTTGGACAACTACAATGAGCAGTTCTTC. Its protein is CASSLDNYNEQFF.

Concerning this clonotype: The junction differs from germline at one of its ends, possibly a read error. The chain joins TRBV5-6 to TRBJ2-1; D unresolved. Germline V gene data show CDR1 as SGHDT and CDR2 as YYEEEE. The CDR3 totals 13 residues. CDR3 amino acids: CASSFGLINERFF. The CDR3 DNA reads as TGTGCCAGCAGCTTCGGTCTAATCAATGAGCGGTTCTTC.

This clonotype is labeled medium-sized. The chain is built from TRBV5-5 and TRBJ2-1; D is undetermined. V lost 2 bases, J lost 12 bases, and 9 bases lay in between. The germline gives CDR1 SGHKS, CDR2 YYEKEE (reference sequence). This CDR3 contains 11 residues. The CDR3, as DNA: TGTGCCAGCAGCTTATTGAAGGGGCAGTTCTTC. This codes for CASSLLKGQFF.

This clonotype was counted only a few times. This rearrangement joins TRBV5-1 to TRBJ1-1, with TRBD1 as a possible D gene (6 bases). Germline V gene data show CDR1 as SGHRS and CDR2 as YFSETQ. V was clipped by 3 bases and J by 7 bases, with 16 bases between them. CDR3 length equals 14 residues. Here the CDR3 DNA reads TGCGCCAGCAGCTGGGTCGGTACAGGGTTTGAAGCTTTCTTT. This sequence encodes CASSWVGTGFEAFF.

This clonotype was detected only a few times. V is TRBV28 and J is TRBJ1-2, with TRBD1 as a possible D gene (5 bases). CDR1 is MDHEN, CDR2 SYDVKM, per germline. Trimming cost V 10 bases and J 2 bases, with 14 bases left between them. The CDR3 is 13 residues long. The CDR3 spells CAIPRRGNYGYTF. The CDR3 region has the DNA TGTGCCATACCCCGGCGGGGGAACTATGGCTACACCTTC.

The chain uses TRBV6-1 and TRBJ2-4; D might be TRBD2 (5 bases). This CDR3 spans 11 amino acids. CDR1 is MNHNS and CDR2 is SASEGT in the germline V gene. Between the trimmed V and J ends, which lost 8 bases and 9 bases, there was a span of 11 bases. The CDR3 here is CASRGWGIQYF. The DNA for the CDR3 is TGTGCCAGCCGGGGTTGGGGCATTCAGTACTTC.

As for this clonotype: A read error may explain this, as a much larger clone is one base away. The chain has TRBV12-5 and TRBJ1-5; D ambiguous. CDR1 LGHNT and CDR2 FRNRAP come from the germline V gene. The CDR3 has 10 residues. The CDR3 here is CARGWRPQHF. Here the CDR3 DNA reads TGTGCTAGGGGTTGGAGGCCCCAGCATTTT.

This clonotype counts as medium-sized. In DNA, the CDR3 is TGTGCCGTCTTAGCCTCGGGTGTTTATGAGCAGTTCTTC. It translates to CAVLASGVYEQFF. This rearrangement joins TRBV2 to TRBJ2-1; D unclear. The germline V gene has CDR1 SNHLY and CDR2 FYNNEI. V was pared by 11 bases and J by 8 bases, with 19 bases between. The CDR3 runs to 13 residues.

The chain employs TRBV6-5 and TRBJ2-1; D possibly corresponds to TRBD2 (6 bases). Germline V gene sequence: CDR1 MNHEY, CDR2 SVGAGI. Trimming took off 0 bases at V and 1 base at J, with 16 bases between the two ends. CDR3 length equals 18 residues. CDR3 residues: CASSYSGGPGRSYNEQFF. CDR3 nucleotides: TGTGCCAGCAGTTACTCCGGAGGGCCAGGGAGGTCCTACAATGAGCAGTTCTTC.

The sample holds a few counts of this clonotype. The V call is TRBV5-5, the J call TRBJ2-1, with 7 bases fitting TRBD2. Germline V gives CDR1 SGHKS, CDR2 YYEKEE (reference sequence). The V gene end was trimmed by 6 bases and the J gene end by 10 bases; junction bases not matched to a gene: 13. There are 14 residues in the CDR3. CDR3 protein: CASIHRSGAWEQFF. The CDR3 nucleotides are TGTGCCAGCATCCACCGGAGCGGGGCTTGGGAGCAGTTCTTC.

In its sample, this clonotype was seen a few times. A much more abundant neighbour one base away suggests this may be a read error. This rearrangement joins TRBV20-1 to TRBJ2-1; 12 nucleotides align to TRBD2. Germline V gives CDR1 DFQATT, CDR2 SNEGSKA (reference sequence). The CDR3 consists of 15 residues. The V gene end was trimmed by 3 bases and the J gene end by 6 bases; junction bases not matched to a gene: 6. The CDR3 loop is CSASKSSGRANEQFF. DNA of the CDR3: TGCAGTGCTAGCAAGTCTAGCGGGAGGGCCAATGAGCAGTTCTTC.

Within the sample, this clonotype is medium-sized. J is TRBJ2-1 and V is TRBV6-5; 7 bases agree with TRBD2. Germline CDR1 reads MNHEY; CDR2 reads SVGAGI. The trim removed 2 bases at V and 10 bases at J, leaving 11 bases unmatched. CDR3 length equals 15 residues. CDR3 sequence: CASSYAGVGVGEQFF. CDR3 coding DNA: TGTGCCAGCAGTTACGCGGGAGTCGGCGTAGGGGAGCAGTTCTTC.

In regard to this clonotype: The junction and the germline gene differ at one end; a read error may be behind it. This chain connects TRBV5-5 to TRBJ2-1; no definite D call. The length of the CDR3 is 15 residues. Per germline, CDR1 SGHKS and CDR2 YYEKEE (reference sequence). The CDR3 sequence: CASSLGLVTYSEQFF. CDR3 DNA sequence: TGTGCCAGCAGCCTTGGCCTCGTCACCTACAGTGAGCAGTTCTTC. Full variable domain (outside the CDR3, taken from reference TRBV5-5 and TRBJ2-1): DAGVTQSPTHLIKTRGQQVTLRCSPISGHKSVSWYQQVLGQGPQFIFQYYEKEERGRGNFPDRFSARQFPNYSSELNVNALLLGDSALYLCASSLGLVTYSEQFFGPGTRLTVL.

This clonotype has a handful of counts. V is TRBV7-9 and J is TRBJ2-1; D tentatively reads TRBD1 or TRBD2 (5 bases each). V lost 3 bases and J 6 bases, leaving 15 bases between the germline ends. This CDR3 comprises 15 residues. CDR1 is SEHNR, CDR2 FQNEAQ, per germline (reference sequence). CDR3 DNA sequence: TGTGCCAGCAGCTTGGGAGACCCAGGGATCAATGAGCAGTTCTTC. This translates into CASSLGDPGINEQFF.

The rearrangement uses TRBV29-1 and TRBJ2-3; 7 bases are a match to TRBD2. This CDR3 comprises 12 residues. With V trimmed by 7 bases and J by 6 bases, 7 bases remained unmatched. CDR1 is SQVTM, CDR2 ANQGSEA, per germline. This chain's CDR3 is CSGRLAQDTQYF. The CDR3 coding sequence is TGCAGCGGTAGACTAGCTCAGGATACGCAGTATTTT.

Many counts were recorded for this clonotype. Given a much more abundant clone one base away, this may be a read error. This chain connects TRBV5-1 to TRBJ1-2; maybe TRBD1 (5 bases). Looked up from germline, CDR1 is SGHRS and CDR2 is YFSETQ. The V and J ends lost 7 bases and 0 bases respectively, with 13 bases between them. The CDR3 has 14 residues. CDR3 sequence (DNA): TGCGCCAGCGCCTGGGACGGCGCTAACTATGGCTACACCTTC. Its translation is CASAWDGANYGYTF. Variable domain in full (rest from reference TRBV5-1 and TRBJ1-2): KAGVTQTPRYLIKTRGQQVTLSCSPISGHRSVSWYQQTPGQGLQFLFEYFSETQRNKGNFPGRFSGRQFSNSRSEMNVSTLELGDSALYLCASAWDGANYGYTFGSGTRLTVV.

By share, this clonotype ranks as medium-sized (0.01 to 0.1%). The rearrangement joins TRBV30 to TRBJ2-1, with a possible D match to TRBD2 (6 bases). This CDR3 comprises 11 residues. Germline V gene data show CDR1 as GTSNPN and CDR2 as SVGIG (reference sequence). V lost 4 bases, J lost 10 bases, and 11 bases lay in between. The CDR3: CAWTSVKEQFF. Written as DNA, the CDR3 is TGTGCCTGGACTAGCGTCAAAGAGCAGTTCTTC.

The chain carries TRBV7-9 and TRBJ2-7; the D gene is possibly TRBD2 (5 bases). The CDR3 is 12 residues long. Per the germline V gene, CDR1 is SEHNR and CDR2 is FQNEAQ (reference sequence). V was clipped by 5 bases and J by 5 bases, with 10 bases between them. The CDR3 DNA reads as TGTGCCAGCAGCCCTACCGGGGACGAGCAGTACTTC. It codes for CASSPTGDEQYF. Full variable domain (missing parts from reference TRBV7-9 and TRBJ2-7): DTGVSQNPRHKITKRGQNVTFRCDPISEHNRLYWYRQTLGQGPEFLTYFQNEAQLEKSRLLSDRFSAERPKGSFSTLEIQRTEQGDSAMYLCASSPTGDEQYFGPGTRLTVT.

About this clonotype itself: An end of the junction does not agree with germline; a read error may underlie this. The chain employs TRBV6-6 and TRBJ2-1; 12 bases agree with TRBD2. The germline gives CDR1 MNHNY, CDR2 SVGAGI (reference sequence). The CDR3 contains 14 residues. As DNA, the CDR3 is TGTGTCAGCACCAGGCTAGCGGGAGGGGGTGAGCAGTTCTTC. Translating gives CVSTRLAGGGEQFF.

This clonotype was detected many times. This chain connects TRBV7-6 to TRBJ2-7; 8 nucleotides match TRBD1. Germline V CDR1 and CDR2: SGHVS, FNYEAQ. Trimming cost V 5 bases and J 3 bases; bases outside gene matches: 3. This CDR3 contains 13 residues. The CDR3 region has the DNA TGTGCCAGCAGCCCCAGGGGGCTCTACGAGCAGTACTTC. Translating it yields CASSPRGLYEQYF. Together with reference TRBV7-6 and TRBJ2-7, the CDR3 gives the full variable domain: GAGVSQSPRYKVTKRGQDVALRCDPISGHVSLYWYRQALGQGPEFLTYFNYEAQQDKSGLPNDRFSAERPEGSISTLTIQRTEQRDSAMYRCASSPRGLYEQYFGPGTRLTVT.

This chain uses TRBV6-1 with TRBJ2-2, with D possibly TRBD1 on 6 matching bases. Germline CDR1 reads MNHNS; CDR2 reads SASEGT. The CDR3 consists of 13 residues. V was cut by 4 bases and J by 10 bases, with 13 bases left in between. CDR3: CASSVSRGSELFF. The DNA for the CDR3 is TGTGCCAGCAGTGTATCCAGGGGCTCGGAGCTGTTTTTT.